This T cell receptor (beta chain) was captured by sequencing in a study of control samples from healthy donors and cancer patients. V shed 7 bases and J shed 3 bases, with 7 bases lying between them. From germline, CDR1 is MNHEY and CDR2 SMNVEV (reference sequence). The CDR3 has 11 amino acids. Data came from immunoSEQ multiplex PCR; TCRdb stores just in-frame clones and leaves some out. This sample yields about 69,000 clones, of which roughly 89% are seen a single time; roughly 6% belongs to the top ten. The chain combines TRBV27 with TRBJ2-7; no clear D. Sequencing was performed on PBMCs. The origin of this receptor is a man aged 60 to 75 with colorectal cancer. The CDR3 region is CASNWYYEQYF. The CDR3 DNA sequence: TGTGCCAGCAACTGGTACTACGAGCAGTACTTC.